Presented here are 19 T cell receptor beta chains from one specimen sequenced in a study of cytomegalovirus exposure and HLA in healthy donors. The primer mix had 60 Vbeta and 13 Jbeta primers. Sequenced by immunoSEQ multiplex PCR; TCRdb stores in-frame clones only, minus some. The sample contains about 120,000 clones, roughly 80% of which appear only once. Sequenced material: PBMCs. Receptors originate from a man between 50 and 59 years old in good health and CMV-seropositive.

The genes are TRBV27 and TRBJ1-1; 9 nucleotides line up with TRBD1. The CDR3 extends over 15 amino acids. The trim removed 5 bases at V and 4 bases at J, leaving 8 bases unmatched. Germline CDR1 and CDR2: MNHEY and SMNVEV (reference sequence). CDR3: CASSRGTGPSTEAFF. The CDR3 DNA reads TGTGCCAGCAGTCGGGGGACAGGGCCCAGCACTGAAGCTTTCTTT.

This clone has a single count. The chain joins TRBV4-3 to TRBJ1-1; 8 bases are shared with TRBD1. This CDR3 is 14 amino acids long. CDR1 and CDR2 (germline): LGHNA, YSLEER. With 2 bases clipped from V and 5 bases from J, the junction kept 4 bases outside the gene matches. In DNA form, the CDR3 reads TGCGCCAGCAGCCAAATGACAGGGGTGACTGAAGCTTTCTTT. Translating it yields CASSQMTGVTEAFF.

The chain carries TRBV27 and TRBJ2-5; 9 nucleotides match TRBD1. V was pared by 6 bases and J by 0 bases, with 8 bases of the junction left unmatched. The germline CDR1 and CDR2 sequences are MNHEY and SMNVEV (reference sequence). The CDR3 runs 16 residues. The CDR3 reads CASRRGTGPHQETQYF. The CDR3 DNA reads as TGTGCCAGCAGGCGTGGGACAGGGCCCCACCAAGAGACCCAGTACTTC.

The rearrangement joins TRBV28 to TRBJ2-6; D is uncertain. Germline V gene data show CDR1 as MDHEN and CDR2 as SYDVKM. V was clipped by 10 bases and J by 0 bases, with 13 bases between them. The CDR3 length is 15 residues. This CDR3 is CATRGSSSGANVLTF. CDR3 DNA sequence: TGTGCCACCCGCGGTTCGAGCTCTGGGGCCAACGTCCTGACTTTC.

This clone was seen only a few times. The CDR3, as DNA: TGCGCCAGCAGCCCAGACAGGGCACTGATGAACACTGAAGCTTTCTTT. The encoded protein is CASSPDRALMNTEAFF. The chain has TRBV4-1 and TRBJ1-1, with TRBD1 identical over 7 bases. The CDR3 totals 16 residues. Germline assignment: CDR1 MGHRA and CDR2 YSYEKL. With 4 bases clipped from V and 0 bases from J, the junction kept 8 bases outside the gene matches.

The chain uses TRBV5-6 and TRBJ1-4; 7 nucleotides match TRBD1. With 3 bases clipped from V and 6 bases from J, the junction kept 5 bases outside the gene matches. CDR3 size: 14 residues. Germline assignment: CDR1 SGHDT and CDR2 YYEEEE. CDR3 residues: CASSSQGIDEKLFF. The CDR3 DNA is TGTGCCAGCAGCTCACAGGGGATTGATGAAAAACTGTTTTTT.

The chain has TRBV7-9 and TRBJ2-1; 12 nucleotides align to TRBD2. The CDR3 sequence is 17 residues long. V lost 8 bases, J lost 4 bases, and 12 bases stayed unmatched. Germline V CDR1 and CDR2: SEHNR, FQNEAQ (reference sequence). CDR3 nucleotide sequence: TGTGCCAGCTTAGAGGGGGGGACTAGCGGGCAGTACAATGAGCAGTTCTTC. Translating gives CASLEGGTSGQYNEQFF. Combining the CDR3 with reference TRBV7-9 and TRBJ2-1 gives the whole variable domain DTGVSQNPRHKITKRGQNVTFRCDPISEHNRLYWYRQTLGQGPEFLTYFQNEAQLEKSRLLSDRFSAERPKGSFSTLEIQRTEQGDSAMYLCASLEGGTSGQYNEQFFGPGTRLTVL.

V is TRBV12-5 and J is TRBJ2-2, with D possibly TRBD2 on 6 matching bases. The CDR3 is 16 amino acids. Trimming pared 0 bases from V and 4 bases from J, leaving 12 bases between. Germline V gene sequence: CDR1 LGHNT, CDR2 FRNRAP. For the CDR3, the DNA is TGTGCTAGTGGTTTGGTAACGGGGGAGCGCACCGGGGAGCTGTTTTTT. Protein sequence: CASGLVTGERTGELFF.

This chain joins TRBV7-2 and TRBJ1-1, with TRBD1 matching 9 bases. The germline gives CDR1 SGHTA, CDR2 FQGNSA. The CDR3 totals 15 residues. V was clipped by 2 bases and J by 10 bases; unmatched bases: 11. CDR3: CASSLYDRGKQPAFF. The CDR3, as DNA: TGTGCCAGCAGCTTATACGACAGGGGGAAGCAACCAGCTTTCTTT.

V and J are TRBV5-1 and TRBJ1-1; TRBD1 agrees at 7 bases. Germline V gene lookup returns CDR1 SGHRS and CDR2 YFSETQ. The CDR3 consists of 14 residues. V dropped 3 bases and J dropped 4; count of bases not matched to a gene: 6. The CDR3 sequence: CASSWGTEGTEAFF. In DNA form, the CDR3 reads TGCGCCAGCAGCTGGGGGACAGAAGGCACTGAAGCTTTCTTT.

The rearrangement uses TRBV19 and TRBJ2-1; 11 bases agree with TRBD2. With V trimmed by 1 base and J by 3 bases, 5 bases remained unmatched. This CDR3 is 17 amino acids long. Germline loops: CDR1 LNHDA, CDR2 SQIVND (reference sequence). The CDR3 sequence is CASSIGLAGGGYNEQFF. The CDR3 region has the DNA TGTGCCAGTAGTATAGGCCTAGCGGGAGGAGGCTACAATGAGCAGTTCTTC.

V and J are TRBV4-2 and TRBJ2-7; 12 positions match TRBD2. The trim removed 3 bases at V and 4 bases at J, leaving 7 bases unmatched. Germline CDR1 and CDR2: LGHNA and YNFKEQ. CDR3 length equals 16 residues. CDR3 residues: CASSHDLAGGGYEQYF. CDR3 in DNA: TGTGCCAGCAGCCATGATCTAGCGGGAGGGGGTTACGAGCAGTACTTC.

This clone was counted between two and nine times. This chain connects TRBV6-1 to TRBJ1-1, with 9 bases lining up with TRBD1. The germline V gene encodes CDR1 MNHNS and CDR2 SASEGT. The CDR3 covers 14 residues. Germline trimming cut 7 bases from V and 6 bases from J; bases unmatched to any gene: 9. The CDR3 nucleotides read TGTGCCAGCATTATAACGGACAGGGGCGCTGAAGCTTTCTTT. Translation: CASIITDRGAEAFF.

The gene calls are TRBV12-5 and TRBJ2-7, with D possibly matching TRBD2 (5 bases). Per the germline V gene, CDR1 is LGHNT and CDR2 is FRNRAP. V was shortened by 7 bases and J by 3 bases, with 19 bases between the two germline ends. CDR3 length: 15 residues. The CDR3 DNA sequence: TGTGCTAGTGTTGGTTCCTGGCTCCGGGACTACGAGCAGTACTTC. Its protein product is CASVGSWLRDYEQYF.

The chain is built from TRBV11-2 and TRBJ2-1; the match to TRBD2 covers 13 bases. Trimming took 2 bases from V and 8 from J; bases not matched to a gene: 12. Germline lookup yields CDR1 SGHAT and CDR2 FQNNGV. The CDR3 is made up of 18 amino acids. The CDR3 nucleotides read TGTGCCAGCAGCTTATGGGAACTAGCGGGAGGGCACGGGTATGAGCAGTTCTTC. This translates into CASSLWELAGGHGYEQFF.

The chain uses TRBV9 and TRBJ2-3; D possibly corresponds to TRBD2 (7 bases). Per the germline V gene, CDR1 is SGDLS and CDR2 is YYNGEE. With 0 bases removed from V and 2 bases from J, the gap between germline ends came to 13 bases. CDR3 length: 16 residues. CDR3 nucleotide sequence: TGTGCCAGCAGCGTAGGTCGCGGGGGCCCCACAGATACGCAGTATTTT. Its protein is CASSVGRGGPTDTQYF.

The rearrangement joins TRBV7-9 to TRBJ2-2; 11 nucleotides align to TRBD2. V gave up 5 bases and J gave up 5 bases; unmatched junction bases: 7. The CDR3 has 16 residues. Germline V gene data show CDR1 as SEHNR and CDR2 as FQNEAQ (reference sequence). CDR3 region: CASSPAGLAETGELFF. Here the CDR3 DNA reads TGTGCCAGCAGCCCCGCGGGACTAGCGGAAACCGGGGAGCTGTTTTTT.

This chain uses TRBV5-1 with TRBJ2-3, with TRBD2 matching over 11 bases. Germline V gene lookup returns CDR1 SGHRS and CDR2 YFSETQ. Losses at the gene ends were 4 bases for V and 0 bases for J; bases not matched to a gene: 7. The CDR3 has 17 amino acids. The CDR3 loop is CASSRTSGGPSTDTQYF. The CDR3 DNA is TGCGCCAGCAGCCGTACTAGCGGGGGCCCTAGCACAGATACGCAGTATTTT.

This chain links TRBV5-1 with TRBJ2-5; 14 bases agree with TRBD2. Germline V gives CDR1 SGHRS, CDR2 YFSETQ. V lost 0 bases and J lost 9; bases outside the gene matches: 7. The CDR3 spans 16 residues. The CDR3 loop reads CASSLEYGTSGGAQYF. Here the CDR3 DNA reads TGCGCCAGCAGCTTGGAATACGGGACTAGCGGGGGCGCCCAGTACTTC.